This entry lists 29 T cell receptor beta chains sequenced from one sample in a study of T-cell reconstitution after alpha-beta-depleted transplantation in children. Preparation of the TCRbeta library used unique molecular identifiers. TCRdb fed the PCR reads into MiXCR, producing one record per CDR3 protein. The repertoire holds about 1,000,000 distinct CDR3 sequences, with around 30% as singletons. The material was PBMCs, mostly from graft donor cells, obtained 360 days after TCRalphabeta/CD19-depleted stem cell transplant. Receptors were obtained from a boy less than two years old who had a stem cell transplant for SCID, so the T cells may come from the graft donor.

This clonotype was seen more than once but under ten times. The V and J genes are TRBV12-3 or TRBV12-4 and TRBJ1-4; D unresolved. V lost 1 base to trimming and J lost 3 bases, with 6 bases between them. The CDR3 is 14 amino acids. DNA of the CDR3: TGTGCCAGCAGTTTAGGAGAGCCTAATGAAAAACTGTTTTTT. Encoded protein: CASSLGEPNEKLFF.

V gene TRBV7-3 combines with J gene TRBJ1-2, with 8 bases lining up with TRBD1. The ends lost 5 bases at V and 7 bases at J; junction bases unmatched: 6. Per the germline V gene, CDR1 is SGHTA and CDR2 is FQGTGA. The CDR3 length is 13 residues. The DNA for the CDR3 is TGTGCCAGCAGCAGTACAGGGGGAGCTGGCTACACCTTC. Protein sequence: CASSSTGGAGYTF.

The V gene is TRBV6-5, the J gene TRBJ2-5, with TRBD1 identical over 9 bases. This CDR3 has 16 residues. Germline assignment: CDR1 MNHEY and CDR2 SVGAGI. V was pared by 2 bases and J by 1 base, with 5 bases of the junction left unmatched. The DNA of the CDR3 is TGTGCCAGCAGTTACCACCGGGACAGGGTCCAAGAGACCCAGTACTTC. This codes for CASSYHRDRVQETQYF.

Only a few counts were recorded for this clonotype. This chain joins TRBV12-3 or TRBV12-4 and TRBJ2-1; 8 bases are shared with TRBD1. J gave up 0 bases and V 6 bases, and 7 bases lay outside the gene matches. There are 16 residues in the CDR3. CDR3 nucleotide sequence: TGTGCCAGCAGGTCAGGGGGCCGGAGCTCCTACAATGAGCAGTTCTTC. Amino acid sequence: CASRSGGRSSYNEQFF.

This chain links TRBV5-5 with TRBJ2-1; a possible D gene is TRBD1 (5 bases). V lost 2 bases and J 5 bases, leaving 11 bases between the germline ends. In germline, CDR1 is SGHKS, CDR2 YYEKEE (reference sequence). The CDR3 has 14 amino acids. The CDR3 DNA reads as TGTGCCAGCAGCTTCGATTGGACAAACAATGAGCAGTTCTTC. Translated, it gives CASSFDWTNNEQFF.

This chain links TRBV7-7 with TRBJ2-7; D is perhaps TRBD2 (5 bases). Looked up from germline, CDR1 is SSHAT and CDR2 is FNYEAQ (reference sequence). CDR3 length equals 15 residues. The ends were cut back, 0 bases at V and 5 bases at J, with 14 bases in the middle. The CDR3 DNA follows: TGTGCCAGCAGCTTAGCACCTAGTTGGAGGAACGAGCAGTACTTC. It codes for CASSLAPSWRNEQYF.

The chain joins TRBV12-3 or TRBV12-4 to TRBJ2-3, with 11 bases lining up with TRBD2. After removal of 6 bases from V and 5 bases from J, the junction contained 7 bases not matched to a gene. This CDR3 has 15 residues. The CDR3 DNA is TGTGCCAGCAGGGAACTAGCGGGGGAAGGAGATACGCAGTATTTT. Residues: CASRELAGEGDTQYF.

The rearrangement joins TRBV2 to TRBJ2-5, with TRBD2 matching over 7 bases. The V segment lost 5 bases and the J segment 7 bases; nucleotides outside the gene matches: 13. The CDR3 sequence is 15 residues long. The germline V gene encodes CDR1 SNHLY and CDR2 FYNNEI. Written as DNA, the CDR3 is TGTGCCAGCAGTCAAGAGCGGGGACCTCAGGGGACCCAGTACTTC. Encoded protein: CASSQERGPQGTQYF. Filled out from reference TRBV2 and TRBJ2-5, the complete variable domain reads EPEVTQTPSHQVTQMGQEVILRCVPISNHLYFYWYRQILGQKVEFLVSFYNNEISEKSEIFDDQFSVERPDGSNFTLKIRSTKLEDSAMYFCASSQERGPQGTQYFGPGTRLLVL.

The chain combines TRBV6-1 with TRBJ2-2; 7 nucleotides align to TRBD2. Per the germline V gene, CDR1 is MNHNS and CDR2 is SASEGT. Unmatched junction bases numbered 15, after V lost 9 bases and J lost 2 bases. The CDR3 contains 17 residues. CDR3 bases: TGTGCCAGGGCCAAGGGAGGGACGGACAAAAACACCGGGGAGCTGTTTTTT. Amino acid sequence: CARAKGGTDKNTGELFF.

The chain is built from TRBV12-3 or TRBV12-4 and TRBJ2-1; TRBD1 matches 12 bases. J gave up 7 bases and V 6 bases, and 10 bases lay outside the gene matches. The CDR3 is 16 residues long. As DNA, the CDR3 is TGTGCCAGCAGATCGAACCGGGACAGGGGGCTGAATGAGCAGTTCTTC. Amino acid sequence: CASRSNRDRGLNEQFF.

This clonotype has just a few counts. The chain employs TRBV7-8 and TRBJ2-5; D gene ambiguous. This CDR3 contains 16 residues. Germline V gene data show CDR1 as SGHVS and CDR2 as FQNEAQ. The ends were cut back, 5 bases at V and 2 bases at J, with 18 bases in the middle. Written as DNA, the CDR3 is TGTGCCAGCAGCCTATCCCCGGGCCTAATTCAAGAGACCCAGTACTTC. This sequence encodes CASSLSPGLIQETQYF.

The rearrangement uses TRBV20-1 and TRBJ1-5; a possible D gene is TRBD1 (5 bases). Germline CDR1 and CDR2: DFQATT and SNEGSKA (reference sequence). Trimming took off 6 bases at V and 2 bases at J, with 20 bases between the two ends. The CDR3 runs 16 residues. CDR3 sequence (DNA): TGCAGTGCCCTCCCCCAGGGAGCCGTGGGCAATCAGCCCCAGCATTTT. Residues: CSALPQGAVGNQPQHF.

The CDR3 region is CATSSGTGTGEKLFF. Here the CDR3 DNA reads TGTGCCACCAGCAGTGGGACAGGGACGGGGGAAAAACTGTTTTTT. The chain recombines TRBV15 with TRBJ1-4; 9 positions agree with TRBD1. Germline V gene sequence: CDR1 LNHNV, CDR2 YYDKDF (reference sequence). V gave up 3 bases and J gave up 8 bases; unmatched junction bases: 7. The CDR3 is made up of 15 amino acids.

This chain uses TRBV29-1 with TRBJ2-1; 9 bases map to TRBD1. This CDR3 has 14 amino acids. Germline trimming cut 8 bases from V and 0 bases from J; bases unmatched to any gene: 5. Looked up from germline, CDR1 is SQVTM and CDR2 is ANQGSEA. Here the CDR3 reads CSLGTGSSYNEQFF. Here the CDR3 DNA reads TGCAGCCTGGGGACAGGGAGCTCCTACAATGAGCAGTTCTTC.

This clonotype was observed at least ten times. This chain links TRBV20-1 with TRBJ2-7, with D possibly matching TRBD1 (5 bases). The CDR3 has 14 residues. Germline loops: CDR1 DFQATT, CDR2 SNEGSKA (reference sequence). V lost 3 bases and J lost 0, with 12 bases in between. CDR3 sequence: CSASVTVSSYEQYF. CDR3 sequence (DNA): TGCAGTGCTAGTGTGACAGTTTCCTCCTACGAGCAGTACTTC.

The CDR3 region is CASSQPGQGAYEQYF. DNA of the CDR3: TGCGCCAGCAGCCAGCCGGGACAGGGGGCCTACGAGCAGTACTTC. The chain uses TRBV4-1 and TRBJ2-7; 11 bases agree with TRBD1. The CDR3 extends over 15 amino acids. The V and J ends lost 3 bases and 2 bases, in that order; junction bases with no gene match: 3. Germline lookup yields CDR1 MGHRA and CDR2 YSYEKL.

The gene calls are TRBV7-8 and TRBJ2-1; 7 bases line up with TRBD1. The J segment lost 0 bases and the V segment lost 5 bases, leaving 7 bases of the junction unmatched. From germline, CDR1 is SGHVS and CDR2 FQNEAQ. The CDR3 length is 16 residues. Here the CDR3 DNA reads TGTGCCAGCAGCGCCCTACAGGGGAGCTCCTACAATGAGCAGTTCTTC. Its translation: CASSALQGSSYNEQFF.

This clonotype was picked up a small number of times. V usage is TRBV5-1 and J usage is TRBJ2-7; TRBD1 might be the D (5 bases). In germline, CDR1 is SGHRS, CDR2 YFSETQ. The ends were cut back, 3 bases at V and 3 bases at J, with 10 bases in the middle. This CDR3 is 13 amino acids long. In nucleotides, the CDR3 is TGCGCCAGCAGCTCAGGGCCCATCTACGAGCAGTACTTC. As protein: CASSSGPIYEQYF.

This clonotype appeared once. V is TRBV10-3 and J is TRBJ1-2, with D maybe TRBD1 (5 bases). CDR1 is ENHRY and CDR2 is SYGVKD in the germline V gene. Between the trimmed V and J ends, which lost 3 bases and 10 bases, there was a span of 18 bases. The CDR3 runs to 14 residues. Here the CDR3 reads CAISEMPGMGSYTF. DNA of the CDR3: TGTGCCATCAGTGAAATGCCAGGGATGGGGTCCTACACCTTC.

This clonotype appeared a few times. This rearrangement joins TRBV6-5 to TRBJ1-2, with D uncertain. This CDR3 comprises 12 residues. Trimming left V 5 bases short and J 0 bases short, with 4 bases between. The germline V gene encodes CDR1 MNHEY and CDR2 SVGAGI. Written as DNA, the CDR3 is TGTGCCAGCAGTCCCACTAACTATGGCTACACCTTC. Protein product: CASSPTNYGYTF.

CDR3 coding DNA: TGTGCCAGCAAACTCCAGGGCTTACATCAGCCCCAGCATTTT. This sequence encodes CASKLQGLHQPQHF. The J gene is TRBJ1-5, the V gene TRBV5-6; a possible D gene is TRBD1 (5 bases). Germline CDR1 reads SGHDT; CDR2 reads YYEEEE. The CDR3 spans 14 residues. V was cut by 6 bases and J by 5 bases, with 15 bases left in between.

The CDR3 coding sequence is TGCAGTGCTAGACCCCCGGCGGGACAGGAGAATGAAAAACTGTTTTTT. It encodes CSARPPAGQENEKLFF. This chain links TRBV20-1 with TRBJ1-4; 8 bases fit TRBD1. After removal of 2 bases from V and 5 bases from J, the junction contained 10 bases not matched to a gene. This CDR3 spans 16 amino acids. The germline V gene encodes CDR1 DFQATT and CDR2 SNEGSKA (reference sequence).

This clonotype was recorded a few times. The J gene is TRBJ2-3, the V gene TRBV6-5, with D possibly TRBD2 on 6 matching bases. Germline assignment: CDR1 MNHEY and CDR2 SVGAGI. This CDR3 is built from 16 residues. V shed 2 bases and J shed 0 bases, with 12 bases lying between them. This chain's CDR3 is CASSYSRAGSTDTQYF. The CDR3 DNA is TGTGCCAGCAGTTACAGTCGGGCGGGGAGCACAGATACGCAGTATTTT.

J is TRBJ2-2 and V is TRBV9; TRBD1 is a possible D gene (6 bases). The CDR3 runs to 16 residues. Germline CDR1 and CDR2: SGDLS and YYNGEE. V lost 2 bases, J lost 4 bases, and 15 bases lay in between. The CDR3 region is CASSVEPRQVTGELFF. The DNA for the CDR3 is TGTGCCAGCAGCGTGGAACCCCGACAGGTCACCGGGGAGCTGTTTTTT.

In DNA form, the CDR3 reads TGTGCCAGCAGTTTGTTAACGGGGGTAATAGGCGGGGAGCTGTTTTTT. It encodes CASSLLTGVIGGELFF. The chain is built from TRBV12-3 or TRBV12-4 and TRBJ2-2, with D tentatively TRBD2 (6 bases). V lost 3 bases, J lost 7 bases, and 18 bases lay in between. There are 16 residues in the CDR3.

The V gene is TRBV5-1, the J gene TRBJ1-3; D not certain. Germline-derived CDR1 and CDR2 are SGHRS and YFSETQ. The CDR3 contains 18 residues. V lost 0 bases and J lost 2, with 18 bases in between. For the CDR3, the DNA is TGCGCCAGCAGCTTGGGGGCCATTCGGAGGCTCCCTGGAAACACCATATATTTT. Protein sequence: CASSLGAIRRLPGNTIYF. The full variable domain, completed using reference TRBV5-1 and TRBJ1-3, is KAGVTQTPRYLIKTRGQQVTLSCSPISGHRSVSWYQQTPGQGLQFLFEYFSETQRNKGNFPGRFSGRQFSNSRSEMNVSTLELGDSALYLCASSLGAIRRLPGNTIYFGEGSWLTVV.

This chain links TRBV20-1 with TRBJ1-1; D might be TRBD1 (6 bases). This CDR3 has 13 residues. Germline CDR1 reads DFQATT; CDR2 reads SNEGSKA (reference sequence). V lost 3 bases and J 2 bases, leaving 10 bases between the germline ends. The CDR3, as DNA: TGCAGTGCTAGTGAACAGGGCAACACTGAAGCTTTCTTT. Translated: CSASEQGNTEAFF.

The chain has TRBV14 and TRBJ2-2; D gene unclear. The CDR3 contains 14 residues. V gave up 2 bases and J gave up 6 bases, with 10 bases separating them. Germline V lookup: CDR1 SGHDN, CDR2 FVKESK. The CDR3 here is CASSQKLVSGELFF. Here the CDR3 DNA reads TGTGCCAGCAGCCAAAAATTGGTATCCGGGGAGCTGTTTTTT.

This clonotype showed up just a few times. The chain's CDR3 is CASSLGLGPSGDTDTQYF. CDR3 nucleotide sequence: TGTGCCAGCAGTTTAGGTCTAGGGCCTAGCGGGGACACAGATACGCAGTATTTT. The gene calls are TRBV12-3 or TRBV12-4 and TRBJ2-3; 9 nucleotides align to TRBD2. V was clipped by 1 base and J by 2 bases; unmatched bases: 10. CDR3 length equals 18 residues.